This is a list of T cell receptor beta chains from one sample in a study of blood T cell repertoires in COVID-19. Method: immunoSEQ multiplex PCR; TCRdb's copy keeps in-frame clones and lacks some. The sample has more than 250,000 clones; more than 85% are singletons. The sample was peripheral blood. The receptors here all came from a man between 18 and 35 years old with active or convalescent COVID-19. The CDR3 runs from the conserved cysteine through the conserved F or W. A D gene is named only where the DNA matches it firmly. Only some rows state a clone size, as once, few, many or a class for expanded clones.

V	J	size	D	CDR3	DNA
TRBV5-4	TRBJ2-3	.	TRBD1	CASSYDRGTDTQYF	TGTGCCAGCAGCTATGACAGGGGCACAGATACGCAGTATTTT
TRBV7-9	TRBJ2-3	.	TRBD2	CASSLARRGGFTDTQYF	TGTGCCAGCAGCTTAGCGCGCCGGGGGGGATTCACAGATACGCAGTATTTT
TRBV30	TRBJ1-2	.	TRBD1	CAFTGTAGSYTF	TGTGCCTTCACCGGGACAGCTGGATCCTACACCTTC
TRBV4-1	TRBJ2-5	.	TRBD2	CASSQDSRGGQETQYF	TGCGCCAGCAGCCAAGATAGCCGGGGGGGTCAAGAGACCCAGTACTTC
TRBV12-3/TRBV12-4	TRBJ2-3	.	.	CASNTAGDTQYF	TGTGCCAGCAACACGGCAGGGGATACGCAGTATTTT
TRBV25-1	TRBJ1-2	few	.	CASSESLLHGYTF	TGTGCCAGCAGTGAATCCTTACTACATGGCTACACCTTC
TRBV6-5	TRBJ2-2	.	.	CASGRGGAFTGELFF	TGTGCCAGCGGACGCGGGGGCGCATTCACCGGGGAGCTGTTTTTT
TRBV28	TRBJ1-1	.	.	CASSPIGDTEAFF	TGTGCCAGCAGTCCTATAGGGGACACTGAAGCTTTCTTT
TRBV15	TRBJ2-7	once	TRBD1	CATSSARQGEQYF	TGTGCCACCAGCAGTGCACGACAGGGCGAGCAGTACTTC
TRBV5-1	TRBJ2-1	.	TRBD1	CASTLGRDRGSNEQFF	TGCGCCAGCACACTGGGCCGGGACAGGGGGTCCAATGAGCAGTTCTTC
TRBV29-1	TRBJ2-3	once	TRBD2	CSVAGGSVDTQYF	TGCAGCGTTGCGGGGGGGTCAGTAGATACGCAGTATTTT